The 5 T cell receptor beta chains below come from one sample, sequenced in a study of control samples from healthy donors and cancer patients (TCRdb year 2020). The library relied on the immunoSEQ multiplex PCR assay. In its TCRdb copy, this immuneACCESS table keeps in-frame sequences only and misses some clones. Where compared with another copy, unresolved V genes explain less than half of these, and the others have no known cause. In this sample the table shows over 150,000 clones, 96% of which occur a single time. The ten largest clones add up to under 1.2% of the sample. Sequenced: blood. Every receptor here comes from a woman aged 30 to 39 in good health.

This chain connects TRBV27 to TRBJ2-5; 13 bases map to TRBD2. CDR1 is MNHEY, CDR2 SMNVEV, per germline (reference sequence). The CDR3 consists of 18 residues. The V and J ends lost 5 bases and 4 bases, in that order; junction bases with no gene match: 13. CDR3 bases: TGTGCCAGCAGTCGAAGACTAGCGGGGGGCATTATTAGAGAGACCCAGTACTTC. Its protein is CASSRRLAGGIIRETQYF.

The chain recombines TRBV20-1 with TRBJ1-5; no clear D. Germline V gives CDR1 DFQATT, CDR2 SNEGSKA (reference sequence). The CDR3 loop spans 11 amino acids. The V end lost 7 bases, the J end lost 0 bases, and 4 bases lay between the germline ends. The CDR3 DNA sequence: TGCAGTGTTCGTAGCAATCAGCCCCAGCATTTT. It translates to CSVRSNQPQHF.

V usage is TRBV3-1 (or the pseudogene TRBV3-2) and J usage is TRBJ2-7; D is possibly TRBD1 (6 bases). There are 14 residues in the CDR3. Trimming took 1 base from V and 5 from J, leaving 12 bases between them. Germline-derived CDR1 and CDR2 are LGHDT and YNNKEL (reference sequence). In nucleotides, the CDR3 is TGTGCCAGCAGCCAAGTAATCAGGGGTCACGAGCAGTACTTC. It encodes CASSQVIRGHEQYF.

This clone came up once. The genes are TRBV9 and TRBJ1-2; D remains ambiguous. V lost 3 bases and J 3 bases, leaving 12 bases between the germline ends. The CDR3 has 14 amino acids. Germline V gives CDR1 SGDLS, CDR2 YYNGEE. CDR3 bases: TGTGCCAGCAGCGAGGGTCAGAACTACTATGGCTACACCTTC. This translates into CASSEGQNYYGYTF.

The genes are TRBV5-3 and TRBJ1-5, with D possibly matching TRBD1 (5 bases). TRBV5-3 is treated as an ORF (open reading frame) with a function not yet certain. Trimming removed 0 bases from V and 6 bases from J, with 13 bases in between. The length of the CDR3 is 15 residues. The CDR3 is CARSLAEGLGQPQHF. In nucleotides, the CDR3 is TGTGCCAGAAGCTTGGCCGAGGGGCTGGGTCAGCCCCAGCATTTT.